A selection of T cell receptor beta chains follows, all from one sample in a study of T cells in Graves' hyperthyroidism and ophthalmopathy. TCRdb fed the multiplex PCR reads into MiXCR, producing one record per CDR3 protein. The table includes approximately 610,000 distinct CDR3 sequences, roughly 14% detected once. Sample: blood. Receptors were obtained from a woman between 40 and 55 years old with Graves' ophthalmopathy. CDR3s include the opening cysteine and the closing phenylalanine or tryptophan. Fields, in order: CDR3 DNA, CDR3 protein, J gene, V gene, D gene, clone size. A D gene is named only where the DNA matches it firmly. Not every row has a clone size; where given, it reads once, few, many or a size class.

cdr3_nt: TGTGCCAGCAGTTTAATACAGGTGCGCGAGCAGTACTTC; cdr3_aa: CASSLIQVREQYF; j_call: TRBJ2-7; v_call: TRBV28; d_call: NA; clone_size: few
cdr3_nt: TGTGCCAGCAGTTACGGACAGGGGGCGAACCAGCATTTT; cdr3_aa: CASSYGQGANQHF; j_call: TRBJ1-5; v_call: TRBV12-3/TRBV12-4; d_call: TRBD1; clone_size: once
cdr3_nt: TGTGCCAGCGGAGGGAACACTGAAGCTTTCTTT; cdr3_aa: CASGGNTEAFF; j_call: TRBJ1-1; v_call: TRBV12-3/TRBV12-4; d_call: NA; clone_size: many
cdr3_nt: TGTGCCAGCGGGGGAAGGGGAGACTACACCGGGGAGCTGTTTTTT; cdr3_aa: CASGGRGDYTGELFF; j_call: TRBJ2-2; v_call: TRBV6-1; d_call: NA; clone_size: once
cdr3_nt: TGTGCCAGCAGGTGGGACAGCTTCCAAGAGACCCAGTACTTC; cdr3_aa: CASRWDSFQETQYF; j_call: TRBJ2-5; v_call: TRBV6-1; d_call: TRBD1; clone_size: many
cdr3_nt: TGTGCCAGCAGCCCCATACCGGACCGGAACACTGAAGCTTTCTTT; cdr3_aa: CASSPIPDRNTEAFF; j_call: TRBJ1-1; v_call: TRBV7-9; d_call: NA; clone_size: many
cdr3_nt: TGTGCCAGCAGATATAGCGGGAGGGCCTGGATTTACGAGCAGTACTTC; cdr3_aa: CASRYSGRAWIYEQYF; j_call: TRBJ2-7; v_call: TRBV6-2/TRBV6-3; d_call: TRBD2; clone_size: many
cdr3_nt: TGTGCCAGCAGTTCCGACAGGATAGGCTACACCTTC; cdr3_aa: CASSSDRIGYTF; j_call: TRBJ1-2; v_call: TRBV28; d_call: NA; clone_size: NA
cdr3_nt: TGTGCCAGCACCCCGGGGAGCGCCGGGGAGCTGTTTTTT; cdr3_aa: CASTPGSAGELFF; j_call: TRBJ2-2; v_call: TRBV12-3/TRBV12-4; d_call: NA; clone_size: few
cdr3_nt: TGCAGCGTTTCCGGCGGGAGGGACCACGAGCAGTACTTC; cdr3_aa: CSVSGGRDHEQYF; j_call: TRBJ2-7; v_call: TRBV29-1; d_call: TRBD2; clone_size: many
cdr3_nt: TGTGCCAGCAGTGTCGACAGGGAGCAGACCCAGTACTTC; cdr3_aa: CASSVDREQTQYF; j_call: TRBJ2-5; v_call: TRBV6-1; d_call: TRBD1; clone_size: NA
cdr3_nt: TGCGCCAGCAGCCAAGATAGGGACAGCTCCTACGAGCAGTACTTC; cdr3_aa: CASSQDRDSSYEQYF; j_call: TRBJ2-7; v_call: TRBV4-3; d_call: TRBD1; clone_size: many
cdr3_nt: TGTGCCAGCAGGCGGGAGGGCCAAGAGACCCAGTACTTC; cdr3_aa: CASRREGQETQYF; j_call: TRBJ2-5; v_call: TRBV6-5; d_call: TRBD2; clone_size: many
cdr3_nt: TGCAGTGCAGCCGGGGAGGGAAACACCATATATTTT; cdr3_aa: CSAAGEGNTIYF; j_call: TRBJ1-3; v_call: TRBV20-1; d_call: NA; clone_size: many
cdr3_nt: TGTGCCAGCAGCTTATTGTCGGCAGGGGGGTATTATGGCTACACCTTC; cdr3_aa: CASSLLSAGGYYGYTF; j_call: TRBJ1-2; v_call: TRBV11-2; d_call: TRBD1; clone_size: many
cdr3_nt: TGCGCCAGCAGCTTTACTACGGGGCACTACGAGCAGTACTTC; cdr3_aa: CASSFTTGHYEQYF; j_call: TRBJ2-7; v_call: TRBV5-1; d_call: NA; clone_size: many
cdr3_nt: TGTGCCAGCAGGATTCTAGCGGATAACTCCTACGAGCAGTACTTC; cdr3_aa: CASRILADNSYEQYF; j_call: TRBJ2-7; v_call: TRBV28; d_call: TRBD2; clone_size: many
cdr3_nt: TGTGCCAGCAGTCTACAGGGATTGTACGAGCAGTACTTC; cdr3_aa: CASSLQGLYEQYF; j_call: TRBJ2-7; v_call: TRBV12-3/TRBV12-4; d_call: NA; clone_size: many
cdr3_nt: TGCGCCAGCAGCTCAGCGGCCAGCGCCGGAGAGACCCAGTACTTC; cdr3_aa: CASSSAASAGETQYF; j_call: TRBJ2-5; v_call: TRBV5-1; d_call: NA; clone_size: NA
cdr3_nt: TGTGCCAGCAGCCCCACTACCACCGGGGAGCTGTTTTTT; cdr3_aa: CASSPTTTGELFF; j_call: TRBJ2-2; v_call: TRBV11-2; d_call: NA; clone_size: NA
cdr3_nt: TGTGCCAGCAACTCCGGGACAGGGACCTACGAGCAGTACTTC; cdr3_aa: CASNSGTGTYEQYF; j_call: TRBJ2-7; v_call: TRBV6-5; d_call: TRBD1; clone_size: many
cdr3_nt: TGTGCCAGCATCATCAAAGGGGGGGGAGTAATGAACACTGAAGCTTTCTTT; cdr3_aa: CASIIKGGGVMNTEAFF; j_call: TRBJ1-1; v_call: TRBV6-1; d_call: NA; clone_size: NA
cdr3_nt: TGTGCCAGCAGTTTCCCCGGACTAGCGGGAGGATCCTATGAGCAGTACTTC; cdr3_aa: CASSFPGLAGGSYEQYF; j_call: TRBJ2-7; v_call: TRBV28; d_call: TRBD2; clone_size: NA
cdr3_nt: TGTGCCAGCAGCCAAGCCGGACAGGAACGATTCGAGCAGTACTTC; cdr3_aa: CASSQAGQERFEQYF; j_call: TRBJ2-7; v_call: TRBV3-1; d_call: TRBD1; clone_size: many
cdr3_nt: TGTGCCAGCGGTTTGGGGAGAGTGGCGACAGAGACCCAGTACTTC; cdr3_aa: CASGLGRVATETQYF; j_call: TRBJ2-5; v_call: TRBV7-2; d_call: NA; clone_size: many
cdr3_nt: TGTGCCAGCAGCCTCCCAGGGGCAGGGGGGCCCGGGGAGCTGTTTTTT; cdr3_aa: CASSLPGAGGPGELFF; j_call: TRBJ2-2; v_call: TRBV9; d_call: NA; clone_size: few
cdr3_nt: TGCGCCAGCAGCAGGGACAGGTTGGAAGCTTTCTTT; cdr3_aa: CASSRDRLEAFF; j_call: TRBJ1-1; v_call: TRBV5-1; d_call: TRBD1; clone_size: NA
cdr3_nt: TGCAGTGCTAGAATTCTGGAACAGGGGGATGGCTACACCTTC; cdr3_aa: CSARILEQGDGYTF; j_call: TRBJ1-2; v_call: TRBV20-1; d_call: TRBD1; clone_size: few
cdr3_nt: TGCAGCGTGAGGGCGGTAGCCACGGAGACCCAGTACTTC; cdr3_aa: CSVRAVATETQYF; j_call: TRBJ2-5; v_call: TRBV29-1; d_call: NA; clone_size: many
cdr3_nt: TGTGCCACCAGCAGAGATCGCGGGCTCCCTTACGAGCAGTACTTC; cdr3_aa: CATSRDRGLPYEQYF; j_call: TRBJ2-7; v_call: TRBV15; d_call: NA; clone_size: many
cdr3_nt: TGTGCCAGCAGTTTTGGCAGGGGGCTAGGTCAGCCCCAGCATTTT; cdr3_aa: CASSFGRGLGQPQHF; j_call: TRBJ1-5; v_call: TRBV12-3/TRBV12-4; d_call: TRBD1; clone_size: few
cdr3_nt: TGTGCCAGTAGTACCCCGGACGAGCAGTACTTC; cdr3_aa: CASSTPDEQYF; j_call: TRBJ2-7; v_call: TRBV19; d_call: NA; clone_size: many
cdr3_nt: TGTGCCAGCCTGGGGATCTCCTACGAGCAGTACTTC; cdr3_aa: CASLGISYEQYF; j_call: TRBJ2-7; v_call: TRBV6-2/TRBV6-3; d_call: NA; clone_size: many
cdr3_nt: TGTGCTAGTGGTACGGACAGGGGGGATCAGCCCCAGCATTTT; cdr3_aa: CASGTDRGDQPQHF; j_call: TRBJ1-5; v_call: TRBV12-5; d_call: TRBD1; clone_size: many
cdr3_nt: TGTGCCAGTAGTATCTCACACACTGAAGCTTTCTTT; cdr3_aa: CASSISHTEAFF; j_call: TRBJ1-1; v_call: TRBV19; d_call: NA; clone_size: many
cdr3_nt: TGTGCCTTCAGGGACGGGACCTACGAGCAGTACTTC; cdr3_aa: CAFRDGTYEQYF; j_call: TRBJ2-7; v_call: TRBV30; d_call: NA; clone_size: many
cdr3_nt: TGTGCCAGCACCTTACCCTCCAGCAGCCACAATGAGCAGTTCTTC; cdr3_aa: CASTLPSSSHNEQFF; j_call: TRBJ2-1; v_call: TRBV6-4; d_call: NA; clone_size: NA
cdr3_nt: TGTGCCAGCAGCCTTAACAAACAGGGTGATACGCAGTATTTT; cdr3_aa: CASSLNKQGDTQYF; j_call: TRBJ2-3; v_call: TRBV9; d_call: NA; clone_size: NA
cdr3_nt: TGTGCCAGCAGCGTCGCCGGACTAGGCAAGGAGCTGTTTTTT; cdr3_aa: CASSVAGLGKELFF; j_call: TRBJ2-2; v_call: TRBV9; d_call: TRBD2; clone_size: many
cdr3_nt: TGTGCCAGCAGTCAAAAGAACGAGCAGTACTTC; cdr3_aa: CASSQKNEQYF; j_call: TRBJ2-7; v_call: TRBV6-1; d_call: NA; clone_size: many
cdr3_nt: TGCGCCAGCAGCCAAGGCGGGTCGGCGGGATGGTCGGACATTCAGTACTTC; cdr3_aa: CASSQGGSAGWSDIQYF; j_call: TRBJ2-4; v_call: TRBV4-3; d_call: NA; clone_size: many
cdr3_nt: TGTGCCAGCAGCCTGGGACTTAACTATGGCTACACCTTC; cdr3_aa: CASSLGLNYGYTF; j_call: TRBJ1-2; v_call: TRBV12-3/TRBV12-4; d_call: NA; clone_size: many
cdr3_nt: TGTGCCAGCAGTGAAGTGGGAGGGGTACTTAATTCACCCCTCCACTTT; cdr3_aa: CASSEVGGVLNSPLHF; j_call: TRBJ1-6; v_call: TRBV6-1; d_call: NA; clone_size: many
cdr3_nt: TGTGCCAGCAGTGAATTCACGGCGGATTATAATTCACCCCTCCACTTT; cdr3_aa: CASSEFTADYNSPLHF; j_call: TRBJ1-6; v_call: TRBV6-1; d_call: NA; clone_size: many
cdr3_nt: TGTGCCAGCAGCTTCAGGGGGCTGAGGAACACTGAAGCTTTCTTT; cdr3_aa: CASSFRGLRNTEAFF; j_call: TRBJ1-1; v_call: TRBV11-2; d_call: TRBD1; clone_size: many
cdr3_nt: TGTGCCAGCAAGGAGGGGCTTGAAGCTTTCTTT; cdr3_aa: CASKEGLEAFF; j_call: TRBJ1-1; v_call: TRBV2; d_call: NA; clone_size: many
cdr3_nt: TGTGCCAGCAGTTTAGCCTCGTTTGGGGTTCAGCCCCAGCATTTT; cdr3_aa: CASSLASFGVQPQHF; j_call: TRBJ1-5; v_call: TRBV28; d_call: NA; clone_size: once
cdr3_nt: TGTGCTAGTGGTTTGGGACGGAACACTGAAGCTTTCTTT; cdr3_aa: CASGLGRNTEAFF; j_call: TRBJ1-1; v_call: TRBV12-5; d_call: NA; clone_size: many
cdr3_nt: TGTGCCAGCAGTGAGATTCAGGGGACCCTGAACTACACCTTC; cdr3_aa: CASSEIQGTLNYTF; j_call: TRBJ1-2; v_call: TRBV25-1; d_call: NA; clone_size: NA
cdr3_nt: TGTGCCAGCAGCGGAACGACAGGGGGTGGAAACACCATATATTTT; cdr3_aa: CASSGTTGGGNTIYF; j_call: TRBJ1-3; v_call: TRBV11-2; d_call: TRBD1; clone_size: NA
cdr3_nt: TGTGCCAGCTCACCGGGAGCCGGGTATCAGCCCCAGCATTTT; cdr3_aa: CASSPGAGYQPQHF; j_call: TRBJ1-5; v_call: TRBV18; d_call: NA; clone_size: few
cdr3_nt: TGTGCCAGCAGAAACGTGGGATATGGCTACACCTTC; cdr3_aa: CASRNVGYGYTF; j_call: TRBJ1-2; v_call: TRBV6-4; d_call: NA; clone_size: many
cdr3_nt: TGCGCCAGCAGCTTGTCCCAGTCGTCCGCTGGAAACACCATATATTTT; cdr3_aa: CASSLSQSSAGNTIYF; j_call: TRBJ1-3; v_call: TRBV5-1; d_call: NA; clone_size: many
cdr3_nt: TGTGCCAGCAGCGTCAGCCCTAGAAGCTCCTACGAGCAGTACTTC; cdr3_aa: CASSVSPRSSYEQYF; j_call: TRBJ2-7; v_call: TRBV9; d_call: NA; clone_size: few
cdr3_nt: TGTGCCAGCAGTCCGGCCGCGGGGGGCGATGGCTACACCTTC; cdr3_aa: CASSPAAGGDGYTF; j_call: TRBJ1-2; v_call: TRBV27; d_call: NA; clone_size: once
cdr3_nt: TGTGCCAGTTCCCCCTTGGGACTCACCTACGAGCAGTACTTC; cdr3_aa: CASSPLGLTYEQYF; j_call: TRBJ2-7; v_call: TRBV27; d_call: NA; clone_size: many
cdr3_nt: TGCAGCGTGGTCGCCGGGACGAGATACGAGCAGTACTTC; cdr3_aa: CSVVAGTRYEQYF; j_call: TRBJ2-7; v_call: TRBV29-1; d_call: NA; clone_size: few